Listed below are T cell receptor beta chains from one sample, sequenced in a study of blood T cell repertoires in COVID-19. Assay used: immunoSEQ multiplex PCR; TCRdb lists only in-frame clones, some missing. The data contain around 300,000 clones, around 87% of them singletons. Specimen: peripheral blood. The source of these receptors is a man aged 45-65 years with active or convalescent COVID-19. Both conserved end residues are part of each CDR3. A D gene is named only where the DNA matches it firmly. Clone size is not always given. Where it is, it says once, few, many or a class for expanded clones.

>NA|TRBV5-4|TRBD1|TRBJ1-4|16
TGTGCCAGCAGCCCCGGGGGGACAGGGGGGTATGAAAAACTGTTTTTT
CASSPGGTGGYEKLFF
>NA|TRBV27|NA|TRBJ2-3|16
TGTGCCAGCAGTCCGAACGGGGGTGCTAGCACAGATACGCAGTATTTT
CASSPNGGASTDTQYF
>NA|TRBV28|TRBD1|TRBJ1-3|16
TGTGCCAGCAAGCTCTCGGACAGGACCTCTGGAAACACCATATATTTT
CASKLSDRTSGNTIYF
>NA|TRBV18|TRBD1|TRBJ2-5|14
TGTGCCAGCTCACCGGGACAGGGGATCGGGACCCAGTACTTC
CASSPGQGIGTQYF
>NA|TRBV27|NA|TRBJ2-2|18
TGTGCCAGCAGTCGATCGTATGAAGTGGGGCCCGACACCGGGGAGCTGTTTTTT
CASSRSYEVGPDTGELFF
>NA|TRBV7-9|NA|TRBJ2-2|15
TGTGCCAGCAGCCCTAGGACACTTGACACCGGGGAGCTGTTTTTT
CASSPRTLDTGELFF
>few|TRBV2|TRBD1|TRBJ2-5|15
TGTGCCAGCAGTCCAGACAGGGTTGTCCAAGAGACCCAGTACTTC
CASSPDRVVQETQYF
>NA|TRBV5-4|TRBD1|TRBJ1-1|14
TGTGCCAGCAGCTCTTACAGGGGGAACACTGAAGCTTTCTTT
CASSSYRGNTEAFF
>NA|TRBV3-1/TRBV3-2|TRBD1|TRBJ2-7|14
TGTGCCAGCAGCCTCCGGGACAGGTCCTACGAGCAGTACTTC
CASSLRDRSYEQYF
>NA|TRBV28|NA|TRBJ1-4|13
TGTGCCATTCGACAAGCAACTAATGAAAAACTGTTTTTT
CAIRQATNEKLFF